This T cell receptor beta chain was identified in a study of blood T cell repertoires in COVID-19. As for the study in general: The analysed material was cDNA or gDNA that came from T cells, B-cell-depleted T cells, or PBMCs.

In the authors' workflow: Nucleated cell counts were estimated from reference gene primer amplification. Clones were read by immunoSEQ multiplex PCR, and TCRdb kept only the in-frame ones, dropping some. D and trimming were read from the DNA, whereas the V and J calls and clone size are those reported in that table. The repertoire has around 290,000 clones, 86% of them found once; the top ten carry around 13%. The V gene end was trimmed by 3 bases and the J gene end by 7 bases; junction bases not matched to a gene: 4. The germline CDR1 and CDR2 sequences are KGHSH and LQKENI. The CDR3 spans 14 residues.

The sequence came from a woman in her 70s with COVID-19, enrolled during active disease. Sequencing used peripheral blood. The chain is built from TRBV18 and TRBJ1-5; the match to TRBD1 covers 9 bases. In nucleotides, the CDR3 is TGTGCCAGCTCACCCGGGACAGGGACACAGCCCCAGCATTTT. It specifies CASSPGTGTQPQHF.